Following are 8 T cell receptor beta chains from one sample sequenced in a study of Graves' ophthalmopathy and Graves' hyperthyroidism. RNA served as the template for amplifying TCR beta CDR3 regions. HTBI-primed RT-PCR formed the first round, and a multiplex PCR formed the second. TCRdb analysed the multiplex PCR reads with MiXCR anew, one entry per CDR3 protein. The sample shows nearly 400,000 distinct CDR3 sequences, around 19% of them seen only once. What was sequenced was peripheral blood. These receptor sequences come from a woman between 18 and 29 years old with Graves' ophthalmopathy.

This clonotype was picked up many times. The J gene is TRBJ1-5, the V gene TRBV20-1, with 9 bases that match TRBD1. Per the germline V gene, CDR1 is DFQATT and CDR2 is SNEGSKA (reference sequence). The CDR3 contains 12 residues. Trimming cost V 3 bases and J 7 bases; bases outside gene matches: 1. CDR3 DNA sequence: TGCAGTGCTAGGGACAGGGGACAGCCCCAGCATTTT. It is translated as CSARDRGQPQHF.

This clonotype appeared many times. With a much larger clone just one base away, this may be a read error. The CDR3 bases are TGTGCCAGCAGTGAACCCGACGAGCAGTACTTC. It encodes CASSEPDEQYF. The rearrangement joins TRBV6-1 to TRBJ2-7; unclear D gene. V lost 2 bases, J lost 5 bases, and 4 bases lay in between. The CDR3 spans 11 residues. Germline V lookup: CDR1 MNHNS, CDR2 SASEGT.

This clonotype was seen repeatedly, ten times or more. J is TRBJ2-7 and V is TRBV6-2 or TRBV6-3, with 9 bases identical to TRBD1. With 6 bases clipped from V and 3 bases from J, the junction kept 12 bases outside the gene matches. The germline CDR1 and CDR2 sequences are MNHEY and SVGEGT. The CDR3 runs 16 residues. The CDR3: CASRTNRDRAHYEQYF. The CDR3 DNA follows: TGTGCCAGCAGAACGAACCGGGACAGGGCCCACTACGAGCAGTACTTC.

This clonotype was counted ten times or more. This chain uses TRBV11-2 with TRBJ1-2; D gene unclear. This CDR3 contains 13 residues. V shed 2 bases and J shed 4 bases, with 8 bases lying between them. Germline-derived CDR1 and CDR2 are SGHAT and FQNNGV. The CDR3 loop reads CASSLKSSYGYTF. In nucleotides, the CDR3 is TGTGCCAGCAGCTTAAAGAGCAGCTATGGCTACACCTTC.

For this clonotype: A read error may explain this, as a much larger clone is one base away. This sequence joins TRBV6-2 or TRBV6-3 and TRBJ2-1; possibly TRBD2 for D (6 bases). Germline V CDR1 and CDR2: MNHEY, SVGEGT. CDR3 length: 15 residues. CDR3 sequence reads: CASSHSGRDYNEQFF. In DNA, the CDR3 is TGTGCCAGCAGTCACTCGGGGCGGGATTACAATGAGCAGTTCTTC.

This clonotype was observed many times. The chain couples TRBV7-9 to TRBJ1-1; the D is unclear. Trimming removed 5 bases at V and 1 base at J, with 17 bases between. Germline CDR1 is SEHNR and CDR2 is FQNEAQ (reference sequence). CDR3 size: 16 residues. The CDR3 sequence is CASSQLTGGGNTEAFF. As DNA, the CDR3 is TGTGCCAGCAGCCAGTTGACGGGTGGCGGGAACACTGAAGCTTTCTTT. The complete variable domain, with remaining parts taken from reference TRBV7-9 and TRBJ1-1, reads DTGVSQNPRHKITKRGQNVTFRCDPISEHNRLYWYRQTLGQGPEFLTYFQNEAQLEKSRLLSDRFSAERPKGSFSTLEIQRTEQGDSAMYLCASSQLTGGGNTEAFFGQGTRLTVV.

This clonotype was detected ten times or more. The gene calls are TRBV29-1 and TRBJ2-7, with D possibly called TRBD1 or TRBD2 (5 bases each). In germline, CDR1 is SQVTM, CDR2 ANQGSEA. The CDR3 is made up of 12 amino acids. V lost 6 bases and J 6 bases, leaving 15 bases between the germline ends. The CDR3 DNA follows: TGCAGCGTGTCCGTGTCCGGGGCCGAGCAGTACTTC. As protein: CSVSVSGAEQYF.

This clonotype was counted at least ten times. The rearrangement links TRBV10-1 to TRBJ2-2, with no clear D. This CDR3 region has 16 residues. CDR1 is WNHNN and CDR2 is SYGVQD in the germline V gene (reference sequence). Trimming took 2 bases from V and 0 from J, leaving 10 bases between them. The CDR3 DNA reads TGCGCCAGCAGTGAGAGCCCTCCTCCGAACACCGGGGAGCTGTTTTTT. Residues: CASSESPPPNTGELFF.